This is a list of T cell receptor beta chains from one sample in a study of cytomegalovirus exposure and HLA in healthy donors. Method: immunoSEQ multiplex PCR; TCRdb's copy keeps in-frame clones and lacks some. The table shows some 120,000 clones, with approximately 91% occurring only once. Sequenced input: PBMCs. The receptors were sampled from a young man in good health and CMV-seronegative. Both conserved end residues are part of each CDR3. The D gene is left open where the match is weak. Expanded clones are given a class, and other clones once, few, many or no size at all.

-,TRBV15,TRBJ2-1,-,CATSRDLREQFF,TGTGCCACCAGCAGAGATCTACGGGAGCAGTTCTTC
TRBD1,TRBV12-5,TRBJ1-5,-,CASGLVREAGQGGQPQHF,TGTGCTAGTGGTTTGGTACGAGAGGCGGGACAGGGCGGTCAGCCCCAGCATTTT
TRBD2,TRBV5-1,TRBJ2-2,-,CASSAGLAGHTGELFF,TGCGCCAGCAGCGCCGGACTAGCGGGTCACACCGGGGAGCTGTTTTTT
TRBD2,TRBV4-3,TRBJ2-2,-,CASSQDRAGGPGELFF,TGCGCCAGCAGCCAAGATCGCGCGGGAGGACCCGGGGAGCTGTTTTTT
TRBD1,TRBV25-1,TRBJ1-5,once,CASSLTGVNQPQHF,TGTGCCAGCAGTTTAACAGGGGTCAATCAGCCCCAGCATTTT
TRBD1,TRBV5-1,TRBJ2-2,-,CASSLDRGVSSGELFF,TGCGCCAGCAGCTTGGACAGGGGGGTATCGTCCGGGGAGCTGTTTTTT
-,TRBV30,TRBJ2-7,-,CAWSVFGGEQYF,TGTGCCTGGAGTGTATTTGGAGGCGAGCAGTACTTC
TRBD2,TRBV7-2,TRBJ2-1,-,CASTTWGGSYNEQFF,TGTGCCAGCACCACCTGGGGGGGATCCTACAATGAGCAGTTCTTC
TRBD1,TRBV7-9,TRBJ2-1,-,CASSRRTGEGHEQFF,TGTGCCAGCAGCCGGAGGACAGGGGAGGGACATGAGCAGTTCTTC
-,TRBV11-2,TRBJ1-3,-,CASSSTTRTVTGNTIYF,TGTGCCAGCAGCTCCACCACCCGGACAGTAACTGGAAACACCATATATTTT
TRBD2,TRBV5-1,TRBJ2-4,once,CASSQRLAGGLTPQYF,TGCGCCAGCAGCCAAAGACTAGCGGGAGGTCTTACCCCTCAGTACTTC
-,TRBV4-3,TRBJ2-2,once,CASSQAMRHSLFF,TGCGCCAGCAGCCAAGCCATGAGACATTCCCTGTTTTTT
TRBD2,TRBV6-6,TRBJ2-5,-,CASNQAGGETQYF,TGTGCCAGCAACCAAGCGGGGGGGGAGACCCAGTACTTC
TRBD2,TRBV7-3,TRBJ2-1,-,CASSLAGGGNEQFF,TGTGCCAGCAGCTTAGCGGGAGGTGGAAATGAGCAGTTCTTC
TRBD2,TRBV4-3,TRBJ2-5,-,CASSPQLARGETQYF,TGCGCCAGCAGCCCACAACTAGCGCGCGGGGAGACCCAGTACTTC
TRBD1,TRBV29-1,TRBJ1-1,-,CSVHRGQFPEAFF,TGCAGCGTTCATAGGGGACAGTTCCCTGAAGCTTTCTTT
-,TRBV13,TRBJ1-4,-,CASQLGRGEKLFF,TGTGCCAGTCAGCTGGGGAGGGGGGAAAAACTGTTTTTT
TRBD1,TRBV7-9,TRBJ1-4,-,CASSLGGQGKKLFF,TGTGCCAGCAGCTTAGGGGGACAGGGCAAAAAACTGTTTTTT
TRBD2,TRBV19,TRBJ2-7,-,CASQSSGSSYEQYF,TGTGCCAGCCAAAGCAGCGGGAGCTCCTACGAGCAGTACTTC